Each of the 12 T cell receptor beta chains below was sequenced from the same sample in a study of blood T cell repertoires in COVID-19. Method: immunoSEQ multiplex PCR; TCRdb's copy keeps in-frame clones and lacks some. The sample contains 75,000 to 95,000 clones, 90% of which appear only once. The material sequenced was peripheral blood. The source is a man in his 60s with acute or convalescent COVID-19.

J is TRBJ2-2 and V is TRBV5-1; 9 bases fit TRBD1. V shed 0 bases, J shed 7 bases, and the junction held 7 bases outside the gene matches. The CDR3 is 16 amino acids. CDR1 and CDR2 (germline): SGHRS, YFSETQ. The CDR3 sequence: CASSLVYRGHGGELFF. CDR3 DNA: TGCGCCAGCAGCTTGGTCTACAGGGGGCATGGCGGGGAGCTGTTTTTT.

The rearrangement joins TRBV7-9 to TRBJ2-5; 13 positions agree with TRBD2. Germline CDR1 reads SEHNR; CDR2 reads FQNEAQ (reference sequence). V shed 4 bases, J shed 2 bases, and the junction held 10 bases outside the gene matches. The length of the CDR3 is 18 residues. This chain's CDR3 is CASSSTWTSGGQQETQYF. The CDR3 bases are TGTGCCAGCAGCTCAACCTGGACTAGCGGGGGTCAACAAGAGACCCAGTACTTC. Supplemented by reference TRBV7-9 and TRBJ2-5, the full variable domain reads DTGVSQNPRHKITKRGQNVTFRCDPISEHNRLYWYRQTLGQGPEFLTYFQNEAQLEKSRLLSDRFSAERPKGSFSTLEIQRTEQGDSAMYLCASSSTWTSGGQQETQYFGPGTRLLVL.

The chain carries TRBV4-1 and TRBJ1-5, with D perhaps TRBD1 (5 bases). V lost 0 bases and J lost 2, with 5 bases in between. Germline V gene sequence: CDR1 MGHRA, CDR2 YSYEKL. This CDR3 spans 14 amino acids. CDR3 coding DNA: TGCGCCAGCAGCCAAGAAGGGGGCAATCAGCCCCAGCATTTT. As protein: CASSQEGGNQPQHF.

This chain joins TRBV4-1 and TRBJ2-2; D is possibly TRBD2 (5 bases). The CDR3 extends over 15 amino acids. Trimming pared 0 bases from V and 3 bases from J, leaving 8 bases between. Germline V gene data show CDR1 as MGHRA and CDR2 as YSYEKL. The CDR3: CASSQDWGDTGELFF. CDR3 DNA sequence: TGCGCCAGCAGCCAAGATTGGGGAGACACCGGGGAGCTGTTTTTT.

The V call is TRBV7-8, the J call TRBJ2-1, with 8 bases fitting TRBD1. The V gene end was trimmed by 1 base and the J gene end by 7 bases; junction bases not matched to a gene: 6. This CDR3 has 15 amino acids. Germline CDR1 SGHVS, CDR2 FQNEAQ. The CDR3 region has the DNA TGTGCCAGCAGCTTAGAGGGACAGGCCACAAATGAGCAGTTCTTC. Its protein product is CASSLEGQATNEQFF.

This clone appeared a single time. The junction does not match germline at one end; this may be a read error. The V and J genes are TRBV29-1 and TRBJ2-3; 8 bases match TRBD1. From germline, CDR1 is SQVTM and CDR2 ANQGSEA. There are 13 residues in the CDR3. The CDR3, as DNA: TGCAGCGTTGAAGGGACAGGGACAGCTACGCAGTATTTT. Amino acids: CSVEGTGTATQYF.

V usage is TRBV29-1 and J usage is TRBJ2-3, with 9 bases identical to TRBD2. Per germline, CDR1 SQVTM and CDR2 ANQGSEA. The CDR3 runs to 15 residues. J lost 6 bases, V lost 3 bases, and 10 bases had no gene match. For the CDR3, the DNA is TGCAGCGTTGAGGGTGGAAGCGGGAGGAGGGATACGCAGTATTTT. This encodes CSVEGGSGRRDTQYF.

The chain couples TRBV7-6 to TRBJ2-5; 11 positions match TRBD2. The V segment lost 5 bases and the J segment 1 base; nucleotides outside the gene matches: 18. CDR1 SGHVS and CDR2 FNYEAQ come from the germline V gene. The CDR3 has 20 amino acids. CDR3 nucleotide sequence: TGTGCCAGCAGCCAGGTTTCGGTAGCGGGAGGGTCGATTCCCCAAGAGACCCAGTACTTC. It is translated as CASSQVSVAGGSIPQETQYF.

The chain has TRBV19 and TRBJ2-7; TRBD2 matches at 7 bases. The germline CDR1 and CDR2 sequences are LNHDA and SQIVND (reference sequence). This CDR3 has 14 amino acids. Losses at the gene ends were 4 bases for V and 3 bases for J; bases not matched to a gene: 6. The CDR3 DNA reads TGTGCCAGTAGTACATCGACTAGCAGCTACGAGCAGTACTTC. This gives the protein CASSTSTSSYEQYF.

V is TRBV10-2 and J is TRBJ1-5; D is undetermined. V was cut by 2 bases and J by 4 bases, with 15 bases left in between. This CDR3 comprises 16 residues. Germline lookup yields CDR1 WSHSY and CDR2 SAAADI. For the CDR3, the DNA is TGCGCCAGCAGTGAGGGCGGCTTACGTAGAAATCAGCCCCAGCATTTT. Residues: CASSEGGLRRNQPQHF.

CDR3 loop: CASSQDRGRVLPQHF. As DNA, the CDR3 is TGTGCCAGCAGCCAAGATAGGGGGCGGGTGCTGCCCCAGCATTTT. The V and J genes are TRBV4-2 and TRBJ1-5; 7 bases map to TRBD1. Germline V gene data show CDR1 as LGHNA and CDR2 as YNFKEQ. The CDR3 is 15 residues long. After removal of 0 bases from V and 9 bases from J, the junction contained 8 bases not matched to a gene.

The rearrangement links TRBV5-5 to TRBJ2-1; D is unresolved. Looked up from germline, CDR1 is SGHKS and CDR2 is YYEKEE (reference sequence). The length of the CDR3 is 12 residues. V was clipped by 5 bases and J by 3 bases, with 6 bases between them. The CDR3 loop reads CASSPLYNEQFF. CDR3 in DNA: TGTGCCAGCAGTCCTCTCTACAATGAGCAGTTCTTC.